This T cell receptor beta chain comes out of a study of monozygotic twins with inflammatory bowel disease. Findings and caveats of the study: Patient-to-patient differences in immunosuppressive treatment may have added variability to the repertoires.

TCRdb derives one entry per CDR3 protein from the 5' RACE reads, leaving out DNA. The data include around 370,000 distinct CDR3 sequences; the top ten clones carry 2.6%. A note on this clonotype: What it binds is unknown.

CDR3 size: 13 residues. In germline, CDR1 is MNHEY, CDR2 SMNVEV (reference sequence). This TCR was sampled from a human donor with ulcerative colitis or Crohn's disease, or a healthy co-twin of an affected twin (not recorded which). Sequences were obtained from blood. The V call is TRBV27, the J call TRBJ2-3; TCRdb lists TRBD1, though no DNA is available to test this call. CDR3 amino acids: CASMNRFTDTQYF.